The 21 T cell receptor beta chains reported below all come from one sample, sequenced in a study of memory CD4+ T cells and cytomegalovirus serostatus. The assay was immunoSEQ multiplex PCR, and TCRdb's table has in-frame clones only and misses some. The sample has tens of thousands of clones, 82% seen once. Single viable CD3+CD4+CD8-CD45RO+ cells were sorted as the memory CD4+ T cells. The sequenced material came from memory CD4+ T cells from blood. The origin of the receptors is an adult in good health and CMV-seronegative. Some clones in this sample may be carry-over from other donors' samples.

The V call is TRBV7-3, the J call TRBJ2-1; D unclear. The CDR3 runs to 17 residues. Germline CDR1 is SGHTA and CDR2 is FQGTGA. Trimming shortened V by 1 base and J by 5 bases, and 18 bases separated the two germline ends. The CDR3 loop reads CASSLSQDTEYHNEQFF. The CDR3 DNA sequence: TGTGCCAGCAGCTTAAGCCAAGACACCGAATACCACAATGAGCAGTTCTTC. The full variable domain, completed using reference TRBV7-3 and TRBJ2-1, is GAGVSQTPSNKVTEKGKYVELRCDPISGHTALYWYRQSLGQGPEFLIYFQGTGAADDSGLPNDRFFAVRPEGSVSTLKIQRTERGDSAVYLCASSLSQDTEYHNEQFFGPGTRLTVL.

V is TRBV15 and J is TRBJ1-1, with D possibly TRBD1 on 6 matching bases. V was cut by 4 bases and J by 1 base, with 13 bases left in between. The CDR3 is 15 amino acids. The germline V gene encodes CDR1 LNHNV and CDR2 YYDKDF (reference sequence). In nucleotides, the CDR3 is TGTGCCACCAGCACCGGACAGAACGCGAACACTGAAGCTTTCTTT. Its translation: CATSTGQNANTEAFF.

The chain combines TRBV2 with TRBJ1-2; TRBD1 is a possible D gene (6 bases). The CDR3 runs 14 residues. Trimming removed 5 bases from V and 4 bases from J, with 14 bases in between. Germline CDR1 SNHLY, CDR2 FYNNEI. CDR3 DNA: TGTGCCAGCAGTTCTACAGGACAGAGCTATGGCTACACCTTC. Translated, it gives CASSSTGQSYGYTF.

The V gene is TRBV5-6, the J gene TRBJ1-1; no clear D gene. Germline V gives CDR1 SGHDT, CDR2 YYEEEE. CDR3 length: 13 residues. The V end lost 1 base, the J end lost 11 bases, and 15 bases lay between the germline ends. The CDR3 sequence: CASSLTNSGKAFF. The CDR3 coding sequence is TGTGCCAGCAGCTTGACGAATTCCGGGAAGGCTTTCTTT. The full variable domain, its missing parts supplied by reference TRBV5-6 and TRBJ1-1, is DAGVTQSPTHLIKTRGQQVTLRCSPKSGHDTVSWYQQALGQGPQFIFQYYEEEERQRGNFPDRFSGHQFPNYSSELNVNALLLGDSALYLCASSLTNSGKAFFGQGTRLTVV.

V gene TRBV19 combines with J gene TRBJ1-5, with 8 bases matching TRBD1. The ends lost 3 bases at V and 2 bases at J; junction bases unmatched: 9. Germline-derived CDR1 and CDR2 are LNHDA and SQIVND (reference sequence). CDR3 length: 17 residues. The CDR3 bases are TGTGCCAGTAGTATGGCCTGGACAGGGCGAGGCAATCAGCCCCAGCATTTT. Translation gives CASSMAWTGRGNQPQHF.

The chain combines TRBV7-2 with TRBJ2-7; D not certain. The germline V gene has CDR1 SGHTA and CDR2 FQGNSA. This CDR3 region has 14 residues. Trimming removed 1 base at V and 0 bases at J, with 7 bases between. CDR3 sequence: CASSLVSTSYEQYF. The DNA of the CDR3 is TGTGCCAGCAGCTTAGTCTCTACCTCCTACGAGCAGTACTTC.

The chain couples TRBV6-6 to TRBJ1-3, with 10 positions matching TRBD1. J was trimmed by 2 bases and V by 5 bases; bases with no gene match: 0. Germline-derived CDR1 and CDR2 are MNHNY and SVGAGI (reference sequence). The CDR3 runs to 14 residues. This chain's CDR3 is CASSGQGAGNTIYF. In DNA form, the CDR3 reads TGTGCCAGCAGTGGACAGGGGGCTGGAAACACCATATATTTT.

This sequence joins TRBV4-3 and TRBJ1-3, with a weak D call TRBD1 (5 bases). CDR1 and CDR2 (germline): LGHNA, YSLEER. V was pared by 4 bases and J by 8 bases, with 15 bases between. The CDR3 spans 14 residues. The CDR3: CASSRVGTGDTIYF. CDR3 in DNA: TGCGCCAGCAGCCGGGTAGGGACGGGCGACACCATATATTTT.

The chain is built from TRBV27 and TRBJ1-2, with D possibly TRBD1 on 6 matching bases. This CDR3 contains 12 residues. V dropped 7 bases and J dropped 8 bases, with 14 bases sitting between them. Germline V gene data show CDR1 as MNHEY and CDR2 as SMNVEV (reference sequence). The CDR3 reads CASTSGGLGYTF. The CDR3 DNA is TGTGCCAGCACGTCCGGGGGCTTGGGCTACACCTTC.

CDR3 residues: CASREANSGNTIYF. CDR3 nucleotides: TGTGCCAGCAGGGAGGCGAACTCTGGAAACACCATATATTTT. The V call is TRBV28, the J call TRBJ1-3; D call uncertain. CDR3 length equals 14 residues. The germline CDR1 and CDR2 sequences are MDHEN and SYDVKM. Trimming pared 6 bases from V and 0 bases from J, leaving 9 bases between.

This clone has just a few counts. The chain has TRBV11-3 and TRBJ2-1, with D tentatively TRBD2 (5 bases). With 0 bases removed from V and 4 bases from J, the gap between germline ends came to 10 bases. This CDR3 is built from 15 residues. The V gene's germline CDR1 is SGHNT and CDR2 YENEEA. CDR3 sequence reads: CASSLELGDYNEQFF. The CDR3, as DNA: TGTGCCAGCAGCTTAGAATTGGGAGATTACAATGAGCAGTTCTTC.

This rearrangement joins TRBV28 to TRBJ2-1; D remains ambiguous. V lost 4 bases to trimming and J lost 12 bases, with 10 bases between them. From germline, CDR1 is MDHEN and CDR2 SYDVKM. This CDR3 comprises 11 residues. The CDR3 DNA sequence: TGTGCCAGCAGTTCAATAGTAAGGCAGTTCTTC. As protein: CASSSIVRQFF. The full variable domain, its missing parts supplied by reference TRBV28 and TRBJ2-1, is DVKVTQSSRYLVKRTGEKVFLECVQDMDHENMFWYRQDPGLGLRLIYFSYDVKMKEKGDIPEGYSVSREKKERFSLILESASTNQTSMYLCASSSIVRQFFGPGTRLTVL.

The rearrangement joins TRBV9 to TRBJ2-2, with D maybe TRBD2 (6 bases). The germline CDR1 and CDR2 sequences are SGDLS and YYNGEE. This CDR3 region has 13 residues. Trimming left V 6 bases short and J 6 bases short, with 12 bases between. CDR3: CASTWGEAGELFF. CDR3 bases: TGTGCCAGCACCTGGGGGGAGGCCGGGGAGCTGTTTTTT.

This clone showed up just once. V and J are TRBV5-4 and TRBJ1-6; 9 bases line up with TRBD1. Germline loops: CDR1 SGHNT, CDR2 YYREEE (reference sequence). J was trimmed by 9 bases and V by 4 bases; bases with no gene match: 8. This CDR3 has 15 residues. The CDR3 nucleotides read TGTGCCAGCAGCCAAGAGACAGGGGGTACTTCACCCCTCCACTTT. Protein product: CASSQETGGTSPLHF.

There are a few counts of this clone. The CDR3 is CASSKTGGTEAFF. The CDR3 DNA follows: TGTGCCAGCAGCAAAACAGGGGGCACTGAAGCTTTCTTT. The J gene is TRBJ1-1, the V gene TRBV5-4, with 8 bases that match TRBD1. Germline trimming cut 4 bases from V and 4 bases from J; bases unmatched to any gene: 3. CDR3 length: 13 residues. Germline V CDR1 and CDR2: SGHNT, YYREEE (reference sequence).

The chain combines TRBV7-2 with TRBJ2-7; possible D gene TRBD1, 6 bases. V lost 5 bases and J lost 4, with 12 bases in between. In germline, CDR1 is SGHTA, CDR2 FQGNSA. The CDR3 extends over 13 amino acids. The CDR3 DNA sequence: TGTGCCAGCAGCCCAGGGGTTGGGTACGAGCAGTACTTC. Its protein product is CASSPGVGYEQYF.

The J gene is TRBJ2-7, the V gene TRBV2, with 7 nucleotides matching TRBD2. The CDR3 covers 13 residues. V was pared by 7 bases and J by 5 bases, with 8 bases of the junction left unmatched. Germline-derived CDR1 and CDR2 are SNHLY and FYNNEI. In DNA, the CDR3 is TGTGCCAGCAAGCGGGATTGGGGACACGAGCAGTACTTC. It codes for CASKRDWGHEQYF.

The chain has TRBV18 and TRBJ2-7, with 8 positions matching TRBD1. V lost 6 bases and J lost 3; bases outside the gene matches: 10. This CDR3 is built from 15 residues. Germline-derived CDR1 and CDR2 are KGHSH and LQKENI. The CDR3 is CASSPGGQEYYEQYF. The CDR3 DNA sequence: TGTGCCAGCTCCCCTGGGGGACAGGAGTACTACGAGCAGTACTTC.

V is TRBV4-1 and J is TRBJ2-7; 8 positions match TRBD2. The junction had 3 bases not matched to a gene; V was cut back by 0 bases and J by 5 bases. The V gene's germline CDR1 is MGHRA and CDR2 YSYEKL. The CDR3 sequence is 14 residues long. CDR3 sequence reads: CASSQEGTRNEQYF. The CDR3 DNA follows: TGCGCCAGCAGCCAAGAAGGGACTAGGAACGAGCAGTACTTC.

The rearrangement links TRBV2 to TRBJ2-2; D unresolved. V was pared by 2 bases and J by 6 bases, with 10 bases between. CDR1 and CDR2 from the germline V gene are SNHLY and FYNNEI. CDR3 size: 14 residues. The CDR3, as DNA: TGTGCCAGCAGTGAATCCAGGTGGGCCGGGGAGCTGTTTTTT. Protein: CASSESRWAGELFF.

This clone occurred once. The chain carries TRBV28 and TRBJ2-3; D gene uncertain. CDR1 is MDHEN, CDR2 SYDVKM, per germline. The CDR3 consists of 19 residues. Trimming left V 3 bases short and J 2 bases short, with 24 bases between. CDR3 coding DNA: TGTGCCAGCAGTTTTATTGACTTCTCAACCGGTATATTCACAGATACGCAGTATTTT. Its translation: CASSFIDFSTGIFTDTQYF.